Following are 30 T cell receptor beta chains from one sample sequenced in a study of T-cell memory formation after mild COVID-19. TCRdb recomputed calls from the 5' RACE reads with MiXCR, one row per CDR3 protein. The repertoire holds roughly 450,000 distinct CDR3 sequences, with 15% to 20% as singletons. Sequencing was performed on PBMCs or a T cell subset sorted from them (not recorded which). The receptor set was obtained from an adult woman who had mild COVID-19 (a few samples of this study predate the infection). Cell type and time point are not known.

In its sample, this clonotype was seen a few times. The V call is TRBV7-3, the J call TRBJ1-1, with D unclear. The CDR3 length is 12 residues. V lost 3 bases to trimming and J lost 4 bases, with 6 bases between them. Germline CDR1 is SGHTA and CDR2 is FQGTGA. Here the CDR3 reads CASSFGVTEAFF. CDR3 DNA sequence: TGTGCCAGCAGCTTTGGGGTCACTGAAGCTTTCTTT.

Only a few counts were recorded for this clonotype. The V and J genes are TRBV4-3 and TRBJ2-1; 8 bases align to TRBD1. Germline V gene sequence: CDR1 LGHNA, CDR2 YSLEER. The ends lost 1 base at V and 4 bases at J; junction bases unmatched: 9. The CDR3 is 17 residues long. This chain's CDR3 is CASSQAHDRGLYNEQFF. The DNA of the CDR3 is TGCGCCAGCAGCCAAGCCCACGACAGGGGACTTTACAATGAGCAGTTCTTC.

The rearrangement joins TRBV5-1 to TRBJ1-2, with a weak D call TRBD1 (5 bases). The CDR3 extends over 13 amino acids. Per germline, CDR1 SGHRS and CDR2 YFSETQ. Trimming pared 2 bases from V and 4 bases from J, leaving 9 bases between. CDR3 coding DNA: TGCGCCAGCAGCTTTCGGCAGGGCTATGGCTACACCTTC. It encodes CASSFRQGYGYTF.

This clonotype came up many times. CDR3 nucleotide sequence: TGCAGTGCTAGAGGCAGTTCTAGCGGGAGGGCGATCAATCCCTACGAGCAGTACTTC. Translation: CSARGSSSGRAINPYEQYF. The chain is built from TRBV20-1 and TRBJ2-7, with 12 bases fitting TRBD2. V shed 1 base, J shed 2 bases, and the junction held 15 bases outside the gene matches. The CDR3 has 19 residues. The germline gives CDR1 DFQATT, CDR2 SNEGSKA (reference sequence).

CDR3 in amino acids: CASSDGLAGGRETQYF. CDR3 nucleotides: TGTGCCAGCAGTGATGGACTAGCGGGAGGGAGAGAGACCCAGTACTTC. The J gene is TRBJ2-5, the V gene TRBV7-2; 15 nucleotides match TRBD2. The CDR3 spans 16 residues. Germline V gene data show CDR1 as SGHTA and CDR2 as FQGNSA. V lost 6 bases, J lost 4 bases, and 6 bases stayed unmatched.

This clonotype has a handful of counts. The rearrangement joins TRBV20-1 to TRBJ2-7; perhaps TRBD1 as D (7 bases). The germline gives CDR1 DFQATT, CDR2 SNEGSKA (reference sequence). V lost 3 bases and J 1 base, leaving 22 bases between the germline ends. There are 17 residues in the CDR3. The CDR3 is CSASFGGGVFGSYEQYF. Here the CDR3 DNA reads TGCAGTGCTAGTTTCGGAGGGGGCGTTTTTGGATCCTACGAGCAGTACTTC.

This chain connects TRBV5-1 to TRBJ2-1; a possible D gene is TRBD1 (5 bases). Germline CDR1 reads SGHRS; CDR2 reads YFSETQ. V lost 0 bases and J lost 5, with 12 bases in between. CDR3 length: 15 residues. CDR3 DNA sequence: TGCGCCAGCAGCTTGGAGGCAGGGTCGGACAATGAGCAGTTCTTC. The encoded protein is CASSLEAGSDNEQFF.

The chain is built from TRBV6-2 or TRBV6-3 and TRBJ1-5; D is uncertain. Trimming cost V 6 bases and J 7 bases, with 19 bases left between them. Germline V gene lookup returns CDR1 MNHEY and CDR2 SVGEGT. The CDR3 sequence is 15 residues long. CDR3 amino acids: CASSPLRGLKQPQHF. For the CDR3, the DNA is TGTGCCAGCAGCCCCCTTCGGGGTTTGAAGCAGCCCCAGCATTTT.

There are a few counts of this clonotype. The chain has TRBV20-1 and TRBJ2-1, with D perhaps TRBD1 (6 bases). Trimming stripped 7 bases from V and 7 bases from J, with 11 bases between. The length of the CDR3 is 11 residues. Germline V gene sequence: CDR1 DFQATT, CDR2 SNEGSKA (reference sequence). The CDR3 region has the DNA TGCAGTGTACAGGGTACGAATGAGCAGTTCTTC. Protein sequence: CSVQGTNEQFF.

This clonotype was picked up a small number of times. CDR3 region: CASSLRRGTNGYTF. The CDR3 DNA sequence: TGTGCCAGCAGTCTCCGAAGGGGTACGAATGGCTACACCTTC. The V gene is TRBV12-3 or TRBV12-4, the J gene TRBJ1-2; tentative D call: TRBD1 (5 bases). This CDR3 is 14 amino acids long. V was clipped by 5 bases and J by 6 bases, with 16 bases between them.

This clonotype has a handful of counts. The CDR3 sequence: CASSTRQGEVVAFF. In DNA form, the CDR3 reads TGTGCCAGTAGTACCCGACAGGGAGAGGTTGTGGCTTTCTTT. This chain links TRBV19 with TRBJ1-1; 7 positions match TRBD1. The CDR3 contains 14 residues. The germline V gene has CDR1 LNHDA and CDR2 SQIVND (reference sequence). After removal of 4 bases from V and 11 bases from J, the junction contained 13 bases not matched to a gene.

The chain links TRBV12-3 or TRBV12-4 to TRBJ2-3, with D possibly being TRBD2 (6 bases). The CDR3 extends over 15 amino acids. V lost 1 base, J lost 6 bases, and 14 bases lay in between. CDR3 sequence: CASSLVGGFIDTQYF. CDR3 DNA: TGTGCCAGCAGTTTAGTGGGGGGTTTTATCGATACGCAGTATTTT.

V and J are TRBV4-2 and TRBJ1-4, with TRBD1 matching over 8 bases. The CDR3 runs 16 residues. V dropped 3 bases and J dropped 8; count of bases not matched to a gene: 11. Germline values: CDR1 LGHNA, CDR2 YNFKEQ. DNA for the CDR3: TGTGCCAGCAGCCAGAGAACAGGGGGAGGAGGAGAAAAACTGTTTTTT. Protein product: CASSQRTGGGGEKLFF.

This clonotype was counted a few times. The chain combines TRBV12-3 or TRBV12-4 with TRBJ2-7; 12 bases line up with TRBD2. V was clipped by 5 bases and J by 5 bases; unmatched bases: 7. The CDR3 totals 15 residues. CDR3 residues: CASSPSGRAVNEQYF. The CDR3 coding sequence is TGTGCCAGCAGTCCTAGCGGGAGGGCCGTCAACGAGCAGTACTTC.

The CDR3 loop reads CASSAPGTGGKQYF. The CDR3 coding sequence is TGCGCCAGCAGCGCCCCCGGGACAGGGGGTAAGCAGTACTTC. The chain joins TRBV5-1 to TRBJ2-7; 11 nucleotides align to TRBD1. The V gene's germline CDR1 is SGHRS and CDR2 YFSETQ. J lost 8 bases, V lost 4 bases, and 8 bases had no gene match. This CDR3 spans 14 amino acids.

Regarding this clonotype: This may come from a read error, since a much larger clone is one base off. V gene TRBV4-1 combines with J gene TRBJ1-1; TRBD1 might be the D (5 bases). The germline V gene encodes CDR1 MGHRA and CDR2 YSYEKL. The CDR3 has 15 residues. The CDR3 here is CASSQATVMNTEALF. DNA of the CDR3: TGCGCCAGCAGCCAAGCGACAGTGATGAACACTGAAGCTCTCTTT.

The DNA for the CDR3 is TGCAGTGTTCGCAGCGGGAGGATCTTTAACAATGAGCAGTTCTTC. It specifies CSVRSGRIFNNEQFF. The chain recombines TRBV20-1 with TRBJ2-1, with 9 nucleotides matching TRBD2. The CDR3 covers 15 residues. The germline V gene has CDR1 DFQATT and CDR2 SNEGSKA (reference sequence). Trimming at V came to 7 bases and at J to 5 bases, leaving 12 bases not matched to a gene.

CDR3 coding DNA: TGTGCCAGCAGCAGGGGAAAGACCCAGTACTTC. It translates to CASSRGKTQYF. This chain uses TRBV2 with TRBJ2-5; TRBD1 might be the D (6 bases). Trimming took 6 bases from V and 6 from J, leaving 8 bases between them. The CDR3 covers 11 residues. CDR1 is SNHLY and CDR2 is FYNNEI in the germline V gene.

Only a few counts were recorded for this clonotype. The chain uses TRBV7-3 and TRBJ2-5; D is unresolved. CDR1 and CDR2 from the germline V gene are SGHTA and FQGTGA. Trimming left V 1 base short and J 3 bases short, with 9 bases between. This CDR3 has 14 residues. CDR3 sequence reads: CASSLIGGKETQYF. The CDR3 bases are TGTGCCAGCAGCTTAATCGGTGGGAAAGAGACCCAGTACTTC.

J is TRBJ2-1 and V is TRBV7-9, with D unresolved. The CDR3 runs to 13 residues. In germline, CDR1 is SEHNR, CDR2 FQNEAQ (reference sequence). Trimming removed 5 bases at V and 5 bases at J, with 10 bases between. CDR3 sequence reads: CASSAFLNNEQFF. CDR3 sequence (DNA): TGTGCCAGCAGCGCGTTTCTCAACAATGAGCAGTTCTTC.

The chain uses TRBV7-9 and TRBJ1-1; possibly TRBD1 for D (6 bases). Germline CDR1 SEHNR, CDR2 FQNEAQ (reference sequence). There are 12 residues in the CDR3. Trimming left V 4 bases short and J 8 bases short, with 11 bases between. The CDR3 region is CASSSSGTEAFF. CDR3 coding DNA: TGTGCCAGCAGCTCGTCCGGGACAGAAGCTTTCTTT.

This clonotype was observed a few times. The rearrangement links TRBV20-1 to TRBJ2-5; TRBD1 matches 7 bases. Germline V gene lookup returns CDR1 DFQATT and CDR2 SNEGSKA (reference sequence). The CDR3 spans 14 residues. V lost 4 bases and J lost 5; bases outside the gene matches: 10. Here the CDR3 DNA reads TGCAGTGCTAAGTCAGGGGGAAGGGGTGAGACCCAGTACTTC. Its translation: CSAKSGGRGETQYF.

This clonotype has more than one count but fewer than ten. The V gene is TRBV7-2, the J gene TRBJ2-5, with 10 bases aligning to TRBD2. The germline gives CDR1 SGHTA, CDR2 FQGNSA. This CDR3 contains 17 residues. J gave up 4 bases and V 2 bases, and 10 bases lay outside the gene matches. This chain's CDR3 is CASSLRRAGGLRETQYF. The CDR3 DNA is TGTGCCAGCAGCTTACGGCGAGCGGGAGGGCTTAGAGAGACCCAGTACTTC. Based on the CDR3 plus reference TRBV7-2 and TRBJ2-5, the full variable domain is GAGVSQSPSNKVTEKGKDVELRCDPISGHTALYWYRQSLGQGLEFLIYFQGNSAPDKSGLPSDRFSAERTGGSVSTLTIQRTQQEDSAVYLCASSLRRAGGLRETQYFGPGTRLLVL.

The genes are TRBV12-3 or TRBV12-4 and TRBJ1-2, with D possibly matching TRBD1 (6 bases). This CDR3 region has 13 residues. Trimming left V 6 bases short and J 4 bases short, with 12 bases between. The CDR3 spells CASSPDRRYGYTF. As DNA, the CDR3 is TGTGCCAGCAGCCCCGACAGGCGCTATGGCTACACCTTC.

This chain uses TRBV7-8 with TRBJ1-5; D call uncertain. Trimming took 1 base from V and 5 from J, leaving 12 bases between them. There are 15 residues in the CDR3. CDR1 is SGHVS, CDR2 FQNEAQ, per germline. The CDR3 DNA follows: TGTGCCAGCAGCTTAGACCGCGGAGTTTATCAGCCCCAGCATTTT. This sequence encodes CASSLDRGVYQPQHF.

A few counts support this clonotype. The CDR3 here is CASSLTQAGPYQETQYF. As DNA, the CDR3 is TGCGCCAGCAGCTTGACCCAAGCGGGGCCGTACCAAGAGACCCAGTACTTC. The chain uses TRBV5-1 and TRBJ2-5; 7 bases agree with TRBD2. Germline values: CDR1 SGHRS, CDR2 YFSETQ. The trim removed 1 base at V and 0 bases at J, leaving 9 bases unmatched. The length of the CDR3 is 17 residues.

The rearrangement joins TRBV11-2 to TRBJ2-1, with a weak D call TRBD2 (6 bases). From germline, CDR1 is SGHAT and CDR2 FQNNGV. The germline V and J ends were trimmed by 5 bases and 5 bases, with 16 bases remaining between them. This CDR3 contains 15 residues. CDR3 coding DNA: TGTGCCAGCAGCCCTTGGAGGGCTAGGGACAATGAGCAGTTCTTC. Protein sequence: CASSPWRARDNEQFF.

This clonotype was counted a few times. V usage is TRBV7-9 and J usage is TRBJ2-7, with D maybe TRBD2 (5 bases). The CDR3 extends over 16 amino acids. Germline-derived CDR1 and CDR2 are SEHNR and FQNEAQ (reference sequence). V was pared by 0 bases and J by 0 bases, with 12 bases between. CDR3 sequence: CASSLASGMSSYEQYF. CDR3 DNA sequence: TGTGCCAGCAGCTTAGCGAGCGGAATGAGCTCCTACGAGCAGTACTTC.

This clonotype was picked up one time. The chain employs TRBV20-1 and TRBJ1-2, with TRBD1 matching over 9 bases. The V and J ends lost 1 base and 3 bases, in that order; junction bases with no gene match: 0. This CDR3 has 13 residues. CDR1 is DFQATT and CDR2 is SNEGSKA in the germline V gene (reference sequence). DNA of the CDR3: TGCAGTGCTAGAGGACAGGGGGACTATGGCTACACCTTC. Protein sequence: CSARGQGDYGYTF.

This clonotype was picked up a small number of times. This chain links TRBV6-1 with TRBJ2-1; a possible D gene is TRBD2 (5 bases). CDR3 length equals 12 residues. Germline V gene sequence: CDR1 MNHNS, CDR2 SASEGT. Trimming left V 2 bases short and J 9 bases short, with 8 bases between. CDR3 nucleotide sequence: TGTGCCAGCAGTGAAACGGAGGTTGAGCAGTTCTTC. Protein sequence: CASSETEVEQFF.